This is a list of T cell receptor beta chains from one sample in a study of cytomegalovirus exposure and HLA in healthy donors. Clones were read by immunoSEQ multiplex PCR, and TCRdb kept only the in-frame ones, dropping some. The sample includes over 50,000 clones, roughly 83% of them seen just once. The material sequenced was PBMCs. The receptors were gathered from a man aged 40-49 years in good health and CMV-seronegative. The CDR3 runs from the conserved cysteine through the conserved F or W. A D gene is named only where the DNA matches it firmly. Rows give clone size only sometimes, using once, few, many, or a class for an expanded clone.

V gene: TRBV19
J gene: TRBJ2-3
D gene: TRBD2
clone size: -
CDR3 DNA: TGTGCCAGTAGTACTAGCGGGTCCACAGATACGCAGTATTTT
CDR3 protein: CASSTSGSTDTQYF

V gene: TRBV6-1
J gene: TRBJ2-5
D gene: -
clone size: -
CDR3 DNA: TGTGCCAGCAGTGACTTCAATCTAGGACGGGGAGAGACCCAGTACTTC
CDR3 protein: CASSDFNLGRGETQYF

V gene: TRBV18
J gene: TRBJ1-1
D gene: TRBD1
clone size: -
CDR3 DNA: TGTGCCAGCTCACCCCTCGGACAGGCGAACACTGAAGCTTTCTTT
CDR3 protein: CASSPLGQANTEAFF

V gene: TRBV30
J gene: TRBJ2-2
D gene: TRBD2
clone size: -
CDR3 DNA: TGTGCCTGGAGTCTGGGCGGGAGGGATACCGGGGAGCTGTTTTTT
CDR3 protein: CAWSLGGRDTGELFF

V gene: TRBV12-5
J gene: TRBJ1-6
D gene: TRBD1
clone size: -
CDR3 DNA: TGTGCTAGTGGTTTGGAGAGGACAGGGAATTCACCCCTCCACTTT
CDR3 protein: CASGLERTGNSPLHF

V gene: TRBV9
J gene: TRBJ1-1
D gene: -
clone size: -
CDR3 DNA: TGTGCCAGCAGCGTAGGATTCGGTATGGACACTGAAGCTTTCTTT
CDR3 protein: CASSVGFGMDTEAFF

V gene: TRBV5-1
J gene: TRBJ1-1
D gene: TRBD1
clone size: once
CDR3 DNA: TGCGCCAGCAGCTTGACACAGGGGAAGAACACTGAAGCTTTCTTT
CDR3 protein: CASSLTQGKNTEAFF

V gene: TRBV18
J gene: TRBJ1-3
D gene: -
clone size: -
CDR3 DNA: TGTGCCAGCTCACCTTACACAGGTTCTGGAAACACCATATATTTT
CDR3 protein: CASSPYTGSGNTIYF

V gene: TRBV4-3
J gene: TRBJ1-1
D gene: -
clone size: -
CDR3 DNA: TGCGCCAGCAGCCAATCCAGCGCGAACACTGAAGCTTTCTTT
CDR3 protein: CASSQSSANTEAFF

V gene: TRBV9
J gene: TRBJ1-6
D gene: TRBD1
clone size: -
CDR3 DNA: TGTGCCAGCAGCCCCGGGACAGGGTCTTATAATTCACCCCTCCACTTT
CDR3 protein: CASSPGTGSYNSPLHF

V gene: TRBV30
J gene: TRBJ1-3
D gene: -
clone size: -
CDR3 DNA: TGTGCCTGGTCGAGTGGGGCGTTTGGAGTAAACACCATATATTTT
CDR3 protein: CAWSSGAFGVNTIYF

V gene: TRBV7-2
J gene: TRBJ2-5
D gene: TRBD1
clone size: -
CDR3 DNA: TGTGCCAGCAGCTCGGACAGGGGGATAGAGACCCAGTACTTC
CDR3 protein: CASSSDRGIETQYF

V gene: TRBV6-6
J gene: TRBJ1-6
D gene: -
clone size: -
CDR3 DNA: TGTGCCAGCAGTCAAGCCCCTAATTCACCCCTCCACTTT
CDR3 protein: CASSQAPNSPLHF

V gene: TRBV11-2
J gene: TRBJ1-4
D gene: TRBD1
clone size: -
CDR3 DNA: TGTGCCAGCAGCTTAGTGGTTTGGACAGGGGAAGCAGCTAATGAAAAACTGTTTTTT
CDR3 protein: CASSLVVWTGEAANEKLFF

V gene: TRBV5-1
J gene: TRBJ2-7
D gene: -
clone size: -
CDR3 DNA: TGCGCCAGCAGCTTGTCACCAGGGATCTACGAGCAGTACTTC
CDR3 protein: CASSLSPGIYEQYF

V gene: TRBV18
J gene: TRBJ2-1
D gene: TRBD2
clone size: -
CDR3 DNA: TGTGCCAGCTCACCACTCCAGCGGGGGGGGAACTACAATGAGCAGTTCTTC
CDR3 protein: CASSPLQRGGNYNEQFF

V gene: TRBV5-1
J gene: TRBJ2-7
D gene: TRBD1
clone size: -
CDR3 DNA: TGCGCCAGCAGCTCACAACAGGGGGTCTGGGAGCAGTACTTC
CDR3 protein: CASSSQQGVWEQYF

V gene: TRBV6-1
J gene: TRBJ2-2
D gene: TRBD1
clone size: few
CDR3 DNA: TGTGCCAGCAGGACTGGACAGGCGGTTACCGGGGAGCTGTTTTTT
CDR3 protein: CASRTGQAVTGELFF

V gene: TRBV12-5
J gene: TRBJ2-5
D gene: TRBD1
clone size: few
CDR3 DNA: TGTGCTAGTGGTTTGATGACAGGGGGCGAGACCCAGTACTTC
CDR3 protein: CASGLMTGGETQYF

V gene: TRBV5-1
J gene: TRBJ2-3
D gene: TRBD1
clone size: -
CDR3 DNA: TGCGCCAGCACAGTTGGACAGGAGACAGATACGCAGTATTTT
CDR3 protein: CASTVGQETDTQYF

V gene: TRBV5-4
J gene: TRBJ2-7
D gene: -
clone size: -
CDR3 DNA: TGTGCCAGCAGCTTGCGGGGAGGCGAGCAGTACTTC
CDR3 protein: CASSLRGGEQYF

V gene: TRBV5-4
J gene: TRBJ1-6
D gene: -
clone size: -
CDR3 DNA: TGTGCCAGCAGTACTCGGGGGGCGCTTAATAATTCACCCCTCCACTTT
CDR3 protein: CASSTRGALNNSPLHF

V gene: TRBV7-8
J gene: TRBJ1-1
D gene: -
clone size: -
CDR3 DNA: TGTGCCAGCAGCCTCAGGATGAACACTGAAGCTTTCTTT
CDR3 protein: CASSLRMNTEAFF

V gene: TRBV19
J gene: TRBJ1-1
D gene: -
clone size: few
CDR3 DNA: TGTGCCAGTAGTAGGGGGAGGTGGGAGGACACTGAAGCTTTCTTT
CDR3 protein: CASSRGRWEDTEAFF

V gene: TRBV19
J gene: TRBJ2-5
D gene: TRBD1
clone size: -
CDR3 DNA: TGTGCCAGTAGTAAACAACAGGGGGCTCGCGGGAGTACAGAGACCCAGTACTTC
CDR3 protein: CASSKQQGARGSTETQYF

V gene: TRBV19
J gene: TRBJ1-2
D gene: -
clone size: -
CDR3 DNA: TGTGCCAGTAGTCATCGGACACCCACTAACTATGGCTACACCTTC
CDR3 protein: CASSHRTPTNYGYTF

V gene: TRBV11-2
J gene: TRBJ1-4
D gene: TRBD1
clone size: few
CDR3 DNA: TGTGCCAGCAGCTTCGACAGGGGGCCTGAAAAACTGTTTTTT
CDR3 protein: CASSFDRGPEKLFF

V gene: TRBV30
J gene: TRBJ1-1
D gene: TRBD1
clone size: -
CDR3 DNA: TGTGCCTGGAGCGCGCTTCGGACAGGGGGCATAGACACTGAAGCTTTCTTT
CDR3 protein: CAWSALRTGGIDTEAFF

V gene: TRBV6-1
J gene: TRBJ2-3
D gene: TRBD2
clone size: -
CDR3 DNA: TGTGCCAGCAGTGGTAGCGGGGGAGGTGGATTAGATACGCAGTATTTT
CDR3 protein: CASSGSGGGGLDTQYF

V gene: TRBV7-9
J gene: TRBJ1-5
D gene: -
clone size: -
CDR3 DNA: TGTGCCAGCAGCCCAGAAACTAGCAATCAGCCCCAGCATTTT
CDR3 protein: CASSPETSNQPQHF

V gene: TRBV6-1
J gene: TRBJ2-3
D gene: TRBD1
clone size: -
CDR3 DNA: TGTGCCAGCAGTGTAGGTAACAGGGGTGATACGCAGTATTTT
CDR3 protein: CASSVGNRGDTQYF

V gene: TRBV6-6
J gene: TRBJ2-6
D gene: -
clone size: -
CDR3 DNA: TGTGCCAGCAGTTACTTGGGGCATGGGGCCAACGTCCTGACTTTC
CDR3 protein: CASSYLGHGANVLTF

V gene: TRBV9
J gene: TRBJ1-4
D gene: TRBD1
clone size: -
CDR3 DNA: TGTGCCAGCAGCCCAACAGGGGGGGAACTTGCAACTAATGAAAAACTGTTTTTT
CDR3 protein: CASSPTGGELATNEKLFF

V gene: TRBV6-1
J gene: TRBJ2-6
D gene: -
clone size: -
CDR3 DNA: TGTGCCAGCAGTGATCAACTCTCTGGGGCCAACGTCCTGACTTTC
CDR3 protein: CASSDQLSGANVLTF

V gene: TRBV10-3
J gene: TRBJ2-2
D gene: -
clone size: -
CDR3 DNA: TGTGCCATCAGCAGGGCAGGGACCGGGGAGCTGTTTTTT
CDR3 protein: CAISRAGTGELFF

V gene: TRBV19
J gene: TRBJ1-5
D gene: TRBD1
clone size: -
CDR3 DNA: TGTGCCAGTAGCCAGGACAGGGCTCGGCCCCAGCATTTT
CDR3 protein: CASSQDRARPQHF

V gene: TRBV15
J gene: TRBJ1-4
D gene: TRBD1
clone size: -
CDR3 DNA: TGTGCCACCAGCGCTTCAGGGACAGGGGGCGAAAAACTGTTTTTT
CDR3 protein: CATSASGTGGEKLFF

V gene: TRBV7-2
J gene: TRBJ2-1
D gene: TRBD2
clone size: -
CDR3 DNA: TGTGCCAGCAGTGAATCTAGCGGGGGGTCCCATTTCCTACACGAGCAGTTCTTC
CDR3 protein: CASSESSGGSHFLHEQFF

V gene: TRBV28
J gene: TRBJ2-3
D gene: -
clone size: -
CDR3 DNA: TGTGCCAGCAGAGTGGGGGGGCCCACAGATACGCAGTATTTT
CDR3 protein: CASRVGGPTDTQYF

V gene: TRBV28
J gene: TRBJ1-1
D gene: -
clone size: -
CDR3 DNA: TGTGCCAGCAGTCGAGAGAGGTACACTGAAGCTTTCTTT
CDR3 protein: CASSRERYTEAFF

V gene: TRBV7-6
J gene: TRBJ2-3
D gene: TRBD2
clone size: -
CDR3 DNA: TGTGCCAGCAGCCTCCGACTAGCGGGGGGGCGTCATACGCAGTATTTT
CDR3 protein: CASSLRLAGGRHTQYF

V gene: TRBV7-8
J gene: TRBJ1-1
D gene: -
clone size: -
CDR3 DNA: TGTGCCAGCAGCTCCGTGGAGGGGAACACTGAAGCTTTCTTT
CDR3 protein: CASSSVEGNTEAFF

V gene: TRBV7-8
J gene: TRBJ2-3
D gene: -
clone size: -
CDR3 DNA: TGTGCCAGCAGCAACGCGGGTCTTAGCACAGATACGCAGTATTTT
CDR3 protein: CASSNAGLSTDTQYF

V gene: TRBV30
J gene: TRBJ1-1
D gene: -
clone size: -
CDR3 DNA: TGTGCCTGGAGTCCAGACCGGGACACTGAAGCTTTCTTT
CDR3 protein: CAWSPDRDTEAFF

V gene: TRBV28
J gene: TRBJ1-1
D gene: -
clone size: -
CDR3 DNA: TGTGCCAGCAGCCCCTCGGTAATGAACACTGAAGCTTTCTTT
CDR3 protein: CASSPSVMNTEAFF

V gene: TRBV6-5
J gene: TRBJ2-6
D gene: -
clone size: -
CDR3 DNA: TGTGCCAGCAGGCTAACAGGTGCTGGGGCCAACGTCCTGACTTTC
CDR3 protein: CASRLTGAGANVLTF

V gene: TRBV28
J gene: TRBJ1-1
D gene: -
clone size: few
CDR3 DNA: TGTGCCAGCAGCCTACCAGGGCAAGCTTTCTTT
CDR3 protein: CASSLPGQAFF

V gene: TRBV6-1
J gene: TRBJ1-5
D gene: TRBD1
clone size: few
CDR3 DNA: TGTGCCAGCAGTGGACAGGGGTCTATCCCCAATCAGCCCCAGCATTTT
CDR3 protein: CASSGQGSIPNQPQHF

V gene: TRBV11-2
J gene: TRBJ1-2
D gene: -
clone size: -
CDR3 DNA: TGTGCCAGCAGCTCACTACAGGGTACTCTCCTCGTAGGCTACACCTTC
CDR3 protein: CASSSLQGTLLVGYTF

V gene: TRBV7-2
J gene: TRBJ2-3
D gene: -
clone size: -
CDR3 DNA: TGTGCCAGCAGCAACCTCCTAGATGCAAGCACAGATACGCAGTATTTT
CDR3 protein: CASSNLLDASTDTQYF

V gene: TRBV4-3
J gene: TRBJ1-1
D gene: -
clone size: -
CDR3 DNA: TGCGCCAGCAGCCAAGAGACACGGAACACTGAAGCTTTCTTT
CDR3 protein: CASSQETRNTEAFF

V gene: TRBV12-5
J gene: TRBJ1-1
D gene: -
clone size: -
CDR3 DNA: TGTGCTAGTGGTTTGTCGACTGTGGTAGGTGAAGCTTTCTTT
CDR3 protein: CASGLSTVVGEAFF

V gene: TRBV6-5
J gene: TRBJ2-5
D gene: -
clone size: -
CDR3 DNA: TGTGCCAGCAGTTGGAATGGGGGAGGACTGGAGACCCAGTACTTC
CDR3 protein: CASSWNGGGLETQYF

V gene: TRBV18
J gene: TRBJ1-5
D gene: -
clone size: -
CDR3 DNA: TGTGCCAGCTCACCAGGACAGAATCAGCCCCAGCATTTT
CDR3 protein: CASSPGQNQPQHF

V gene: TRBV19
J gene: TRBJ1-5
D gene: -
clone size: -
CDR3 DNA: TGTGCCAGTAGTATCAGTACAGAAAATCAGCCCCAGCATTTT
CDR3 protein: CASSISTENQPQHF

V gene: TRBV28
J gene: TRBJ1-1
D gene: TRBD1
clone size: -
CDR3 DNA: TGTGCCAGCAGTATACAACAGGGGACTGAAGCTTTCTTT
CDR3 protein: CASSIQQGTEAFF

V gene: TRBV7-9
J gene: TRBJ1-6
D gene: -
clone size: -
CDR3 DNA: TGTGCCAGCAGCTTAACGGCAGCTACAGATTCACCCCTCCACTTT
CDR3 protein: CASSLTAATDSPLHF

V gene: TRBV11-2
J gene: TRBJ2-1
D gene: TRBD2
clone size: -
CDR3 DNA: TGTGCCAGCAGCTTAGACCGGACACTAGCGGGGGGCGCCAACAATGAGCAGTTCTTC
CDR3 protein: CASSLDRTLAGGANNEQFF

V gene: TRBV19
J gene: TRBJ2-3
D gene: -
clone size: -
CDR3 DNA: TGTGCCAGTAGTAGGAGCGGGTGGAGCACAGATACGCAGTATTTT
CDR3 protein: CASSRSGWSTDTQYF